Many counts were recorded for the clone carrying this TCR beta chain. It was RNA transcripts that yielded the amplified TCR beta CDR3 regions. First-round RT-PCR of the TCR CDR3 relied on the HTBI primer set. A single record per CDR3 protein comes from TCRdb applying MiXCR to the multiplex PCR reads. The sample shows more than 300,000 distinct CDR3 sequences, 11% to 15% of them seen only once. The data are from a study of T cells in Graves' hyperthyroidism and ophthalmopathy. Looked up from germline, CDR1 is MDHEN and CDR2 is SYDVKM. The V gene lost 5 bases and the J gene lost 6 bases, with 17 bases spanning the gap. The CDR3 has 15 residues.

The source is a woman aged 25-40 years with Graves' hyperthyroidism. The source material was blood. The V and J genes are TRBV28 and TRBJ1-5; perhaps TRBD1 as D (5 bases). This CDR3 reads CASSPVGAPSQPQHF. CDR3 DNA sequence: TGTGCCAGCAGTCCGGTAGGGGCCCCAAGTCAGCCCCAGCATTTT.